This TCR beta chain was observed in a study of read filtering for tumor transcriptome and immune sequencing. In the study overall: Mean patient age was approximately 71 years, range roughly 45 to 80; 17 male, 14 female. After DNase treatment, RNA was made into whole-transcriptome libraries.

Molecular barcoded adaptors covering alpha/delta and beta/gamma chains were used on approximately 400 ng RNA. TCRdb processed the reads anew with MiXCR; each CDR3 protein has one entry. The sample records 50,000 or so distinct CDR3 sequences, roughly 19% being singletons. Whole-study findings and limits: Roughly 79% of IR-seq clonotypes had one read, totaling about 4% of reads; RNA-seq: 74.6% and 44.6%.

Germline lookup yields CDR1 SGHRS and CDR2 YFSETQ. The V end lost 1 base, the J end lost 3 bases, and 6 bases lay between the germline ends. This CDR3 is built from 13 residues. On this clonotype itself: Its antigen is still unknown. A clone one base away is much larger, so this may be a read error.

The sequenced material came from a population of CD138-negative cells sorted from bone marrow. V usage is TRBV5-1 and J usage is TRBJ2-3; D is undetermined. The TCR was taken from a donor aged 40 or older with multiple myeloma. Here the CDR3 DNA reads TGCGCCAGCAGCTTGTGCGTGACAGATACGCAGTATTTT. It codes for CASSLCVTDTQYF.